One and the same sample provided the 15 T cell receptor beta chains below, sequenced in a study of CD8 T cells in ankylosing spondylitis. A single record per CDR3 protein comes from TCRdb applying MiXCR to the 5' RACE reads. The repertoire has roughly 160,000 distinct CDR3 sequences, 9.5% to 13% of them found once; the top ten carry 25% to 30%. Sequenced sample: blood, either unsorted or a sorted T cell fraction (not recorded which). These receptors all stem from a male donor with ankylosing spondylitis or in good health (not recorded which).

This clonotype has a count of ten or more. The chain joins TRBV5-5 to TRBJ2-2; a weak D match, TRBD1 (6 bases). The CDR3 length is 16 residues. V shed 2 bases and J shed 0 bases, with 11 bases lying between them. Germline lookup yields CDR1 SGHKS and CDR2 YYEKEE (reference sequence). The CDR3, as DNA: TGTGCCAGCAGCTTACAGGGTTCAGCGAACACCGGGGAGCTGTTTTTT. Protein sequence: CASSLQGSANTGELFF.

This clonotype turned up a few times. V and J are TRBV7-2 and TRBJ2-3; 9 bases line up with TRBD2. With V trimmed by 4 bases and J by 4 bases, 9 bases remained unmatched. The germline CDR1 and CDR2 sequences are SGHTA and FQGNSA. CDR3 size: 16 residues. The CDR3 is CASSSSVAGVSDTQYF. CDR3 DNA sequence: TGTGCCAGCAGCTCATCGGTAGCGGGAGTGTCAGATACGCAGTATTTT. Combining the CDR3 with reference TRBV7-2 and TRBJ2-3 gives the whole variable domain GAGVSQSPSNKVTEKGKDVELRCDPISGHTALYWYRQSLGQGLEFLIYFQGNSAPDKSGLPSDRFSAERTGGSVSTLTIQRTQQEDSAVYLCASSSSVAGVSDTQYFGPGTRLTVL.

This clonotype was seen more than once but under ten times. The chain couples TRBV7-2 to TRBJ2-3; possibly TRBD1 or TRBD2 for D (5 bases each). The CDR3 covers 14 residues. V lost 4 bases and J 4 bases, leaving 12 bases between the germline ends. Germline CDR1 reads SGHTA; CDR2 reads FQGNSA. The CDR3 region has the DNA TGTGCCAGCAGCTCAGAGGGGCGGGCAGATACGCAGTATTTT. It codes for CASSSEGRADTQYF.

This clonotype has a count of ten or more. The chain has TRBV11-2 and TRBJ2-1; 8 nucleotides match TRBD2. Unmatched junction bases numbered 10, after V lost 5 bases and J lost 4 bases. There are 16 residues in the CDR3. Per the germline V gene, CDR1 is SGHAT and CDR2 is FQNNGV. DNA of the CDR3: TGTGCCAGCAGCCGGGGGGGGCTAGCGAGTTACAATGAGCAGTTCTTC. As protein: CASSRGGLASYNEQFF. The whole variable domain, remainder taken from reference TRBV11-2 and TRBJ2-1, is EAGVAQSPRYKIIEKRQSVAFWCNPISGHATLYWYQQILGQGPKLLIQFQNNGVVDDSQLPKDRFSAERLKGVDSTLKIQPAKLEDSAVYLCASSRGGLASYNEQFFGPGTRLTVL.

This clonotype was detected ten times or more. This CDR3 fails to terminate in the conserved phenylalanine or tryptophan, so it likely reflects a read error. The DNA is left out, because the CDR3 cannot be placed on it with certainty; the CDR3 is given as TCRdb lists it. This chain's CDR3 is CSGGPFFGL. This chain uses TRBV29-1 with TRBJ1-2; the table calls TRBD1, which could not be checked here. A total of 9 residues make up the CDR3, ends included. CDR1 and CDR2 (germline): SQVTM, ANQGSEA.

This clonotype was seen ten or more times. The J gene is TRBJ2-1, the V gene TRBV5-1; the D gene is possibly TRBD2 (6 bases). Trimming left V 0 bases short and J 6 bases short, with 7 bases between. CDR3 length: 13 residues. Germline values: CDR1 SGHRS, CDR2 YFSETQ. In DNA form, the CDR3 reads TGCGCCAGCAGCTTGGTAGCGGCCAATGAGCAGTTCTTC. Translated: CASSLVAANEQFF.

The sample holds many counts of this clonotype. J is TRBJ1-5 and V is TRBV12-3 or TRBV12-4; D perhaps matches TRBD1 (6 bases). V lost 0 bases and J 0 bases, leaving 15 bases between the germline ends. The CDR3 runs to 18 residues. In DNA form, the CDR3 reads TGTGCCAGCAGTTTAGCGCAGGGGCGGATCAATAGCAATCAGCCCCAGCATTTT. Translating it yields CASSLAQGRINSNQPQHF.

This clonotype was observed many times. V usage is TRBV19 and J usage is TRBJ2-3; perhaps TRBD2 as D (6 bases). Germline CDR1 and CDR2: LNHDA and SQIVND (reference sequence). V shed 7 bases and J shed 8 bases, with 16 bases lying between them. The CDR3 loop spans 13 amino acids. The DNA for the CDR3 is TGTGCCAGTACCCCCGCTGTAGCGGTTACGCAGTATTTT. Encoded protein: CASTPAVAVTQYF.

This clonotype was counted at least ten times. This chain links TRBV15 with TRBJ2-1, with D perhaps TRBD2 (5 bases). The CDR3 contains 13 residues. V was clipped by 7 bases and J by 1 base, with 8 bases between them. Germline V gene lookup returns CDR1 LNHNV and CDR2 YYDKDF (reference sequence). The CDR3 sequence is CATMRVSYNEQFF. The CDR3 bases are TGTGCCACCATGCGGGTTTCCTACAATGAGCAGTTCTTC. Combining the CDR3 with reference TRBV15 and TRBJ2-1 gives the whole variable domain DAMVIQNPRYQVTQFGKPVTLSCSQTLNHNVMYWYQQKSSQAPKLLFHYYDKDFNNEADTPDNFQSRRPNTSFCFLDIRSPGLGDTAMYLCATMRVSYNEQFFGPGTRLTVL.

Points on this clonotype: A much larger clone sits a single nucleotide away, making a read error possible. The J gene is TRBJ2-7, the V gene TRBV7-6; 10 nucleotides line up with TRBD1. The germline V gene has CDR1 SGHVS and CDR2 FNYEAQ. The CDR3 covers 16 residues. The CDR3: CASTISRGDRGYAQYF. CDR3 coding DNA: TGTGCCAGCACCATCTCACGGGGGGACAGGGGCTACGCGCAGTACTTC.

The sample holds many counts of this clonotype. The CDR3 nucleotides are TGTGCCAGCCATTCAACGGGCGGGGGGTGGTTAAATACGCAGTATTTT. Its protein product is CASHSTGGGWLNTQYF. The chain has TRBV28 and TRBJ2-3; 8 nucleotides agree with TRBD2. Germline trimming cut 8 bases from V and 7 bases from J; bases unmatched to any gene: 17. The CDR3 extends over 16 amino acids. Germline V gene sequence: CDR1 MDHEN, CDR2 SYDVKM.

In its sample, this clonotype was seen many times. The CDR3 sequence: CASSPGVGPSTDTQYF. The CDR3 DNA reads TGCGCCAGCAGCCCGGGGGTGGGTCCTAGCACAGATACGCAGTATTTT. The chain uses TRBV5-1 and TRBJ2-3, with D possibly being TRBD2 (6 bases). The germline CDR1 and CDR2 sequences are SGHRS and YFSETQ. This CDR3 is 16 amino acids long. The V end lost 4 bases, the J end lost 0 bases, and 15 bases lay between the germline ends.

This clonotype was seen many times. The J gene is TRBJ1-5, the V gene TRBV3-1; D remains ambiguous. Germline-derived CDR1 and CDR2 are LGHDT and YNNKEL (reference sequence). The CDR3 is 14 residues long. V shed 1 base and J shed 4 bases, with 8 bases lying between them. DNA for the CDR3: TGTGCCAGCAGCCAAGCGGCAGGTAATCAGCCCCAGCATTTT. Translation gives CASSQAAGNQPQHF.

This clonotype was found many times. V is TRBV20-1 and J is TRBJ2-1; D gene unclear. The V end was cut by 2 bases, the J end by 6 bases, with 14 bases between. The germline V gene has CDR1 DFQATT and CDR2 SNEGSKA (reference sequence). The CDR3 totals 14 residues. DNA of the CDR3: TGCAGTGCTAGATCTTACCCAATTTCCAATGAGCAGTTCTTC. It specifies CSARSYPISNEQFF.

The chain combines TRBV11-2 with TRBJ2-3; a weak D match, TRBD2 (6 bases). This CDR3 comprises 15 residues. Germline values: CDR1 SGHAT, CDR2 FQNNGV. Between the trimmed V and J ends, which lost 5 bases and 5 bases, there was a span of 17 bases. The CDR3 DNA sequence: TGTGCCAGCAGCCAAGATGGGGAGGTGGAAGATACGCAGTATTTT. Translated: CASSQDGEVEDTQYF. The complete variable domain, with remaining parts taken from reference TRBV11-2 and TRBJ2-3, reads EAGVAQSPRYKIIEKRQSVAFWCNPISGHATLYWYQQILGQGPKLLIQFQNNGVVDDSQLPKDRFSAERLKGVDSTLKIQPAKLEDSAVYLCASSQDGEVEDTQYFGPGTRLTVL.